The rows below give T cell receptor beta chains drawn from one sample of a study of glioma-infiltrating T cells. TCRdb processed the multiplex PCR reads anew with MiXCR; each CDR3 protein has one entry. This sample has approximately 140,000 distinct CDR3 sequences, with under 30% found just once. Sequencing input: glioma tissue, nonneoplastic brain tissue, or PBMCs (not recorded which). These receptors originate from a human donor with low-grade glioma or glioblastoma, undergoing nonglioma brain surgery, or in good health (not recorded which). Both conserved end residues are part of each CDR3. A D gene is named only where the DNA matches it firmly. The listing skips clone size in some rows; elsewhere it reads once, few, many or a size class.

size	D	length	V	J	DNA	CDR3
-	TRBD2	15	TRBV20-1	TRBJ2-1	TGCAGTGCGGCAAGACTAGCGGGGGGCCGGCATGAGCAGTTCTTC	CSAARLAGGRHEQFF
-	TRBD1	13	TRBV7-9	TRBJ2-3	TGTGCCAGCAGCAGGGGACAGGGAGATACGCAGTATTTT	CASSRGQGDTQYF
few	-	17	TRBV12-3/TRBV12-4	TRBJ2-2	TGTGCCAGCAGTTGGGGTGGGGAATTGGTTATCACCGGGGAGCTGTTTTTT	CASSWGGELVITGELFF
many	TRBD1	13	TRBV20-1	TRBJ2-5	TGCAGTGCTTCTCGACAGGGACGGGAGACCCAGTACTTC	CSASRQGRETQYF
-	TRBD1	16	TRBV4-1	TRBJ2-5	TGCGCCAGCAGCCCGGGACTGACAGGGGGCCAGGAGACCCAGTACTTC	CASSPGLTGGQETQYF
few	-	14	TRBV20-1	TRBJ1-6	TGCAGTGCTAGAGGGAGCTCCTATAATTCACCCCTCCACTTT	CSARGSSYNSPLHF
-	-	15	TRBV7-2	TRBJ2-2	TGTGCCAGCAGCTTACGGAAGACGAAAACCGGGGAGCTGTTTTTT	CASSLRKTKTGELFF
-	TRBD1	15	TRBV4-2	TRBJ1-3	TGTGCCAGCAGCCCAACCCGGACAGGCGGAAACACCATATATTTT	CASSPTRTGGNTIYF
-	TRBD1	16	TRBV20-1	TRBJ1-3	TGCAGTGCTAGCCCTCGTGGGACAGGGGCTGGAAACACCATATATTTT	CSASPRGTGAGNTIYF
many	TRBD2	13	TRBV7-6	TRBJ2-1	TGTGCCAGCCGCCTCAATCGGGGGGGCGAAGAGTTCTTC	CASRLNRGGEEFF
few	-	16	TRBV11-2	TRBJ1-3	TGTGCCAGCAACCCCCGGGGGCCGCTCTCTGGAAACACCATATATTTT	CASNPRGPLSGNTIYF
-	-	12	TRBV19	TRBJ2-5	TGTGCCACAGCGGACAGCGGGGAGACCCAGTACTTC	CATADSGETQYF
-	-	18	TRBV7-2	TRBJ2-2	TGTGCCAGCAGCCCTGTCTCCTGGCCATCGAAGGGTGCCGGGGAGCTGTTTTTT	CASSPVSWPSKGAGELFF
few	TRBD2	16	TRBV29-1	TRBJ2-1	TGCAGCGTTGACCTAATCGGCGGGGGGGCCAGATATGAGCAGTTCTTC	CSVDLIGGGARYEQFF
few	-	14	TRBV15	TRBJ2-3	TGTGCCACCAGCAGACCATGGATGAGGGAGGCGCAGTATTTT	CATSRPWMREAQYF
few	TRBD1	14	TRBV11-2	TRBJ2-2	TGTGCCAGCAGCATGGACAGGGGCACCGGGGAGCTGTTTTTT	CASSMDRGTGELFF
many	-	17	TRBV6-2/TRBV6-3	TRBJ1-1	TGTGCCAGCAGTTACTCGAATTCTGAGGGTGGGGGTACTGAAGCTTTCTTT	CASSYSNSEGGGTEAFF
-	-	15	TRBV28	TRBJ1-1	TGTGCCAGCAGTTTATGGACAGACATGAGCACTGAAGCTTTCTTT	CASSLWTDMSTEAFF
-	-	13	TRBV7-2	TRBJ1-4	TGTGCCAGCAGCCCGAACAGAGGCGAAAAACTGTTTTTT	CASSPNRGEKLFF
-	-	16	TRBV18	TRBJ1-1	TGTGCCAGCTCACCACCGAGGAGGATTTTGAACACTGAAGCTTTCTTT	CASSPPRRILNTEAFF
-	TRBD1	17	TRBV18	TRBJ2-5	TGTGCCAGCTCACCACCCGTTTCGGACAGGTTTCAAGAGACCCAGTACTTC	CASSPPVSDRFQETQYF
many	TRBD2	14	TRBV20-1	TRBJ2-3	TGCAGTGCTAGGAGCGGGGGGGCCGGTGATACGCAGTATTTT	CSARSGGAGDTQYF
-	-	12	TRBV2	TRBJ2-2	TGTGCCAGCAGCCGGCGACCCGGGGAGCTGTTTTTT	CASSRRPGELFF
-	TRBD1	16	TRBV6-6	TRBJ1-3	TGTGCCAGCAGTTACTCGGGGACAGGCTCTGGAAACACCATATATTTT	CASSYSGTGSGNTIYF
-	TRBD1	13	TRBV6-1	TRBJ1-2	TGTGCCAGCACCGAACAGGGGTGGGTTGGCTACACCTTC	CASTEQGWVGYTF
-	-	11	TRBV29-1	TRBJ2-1	TGCAGCGTTGTTAAGCGCAATGAGCAGTTCTTC	CSVVKRNEQFF
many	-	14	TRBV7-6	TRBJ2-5	TGTGCCAGCAGCCCGACAGTAGTGCAAGAGACCCAGTACTTC	CASSPTVVQETQYF
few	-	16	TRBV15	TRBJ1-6	TGTGCCACCAGCAGACGTCGGGCCGTCGAGGGGTCACCCCTCCACTTT	CATSRRRAVEGSPLHF
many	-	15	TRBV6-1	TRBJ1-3	TGTGCCAGCAGTGGGGACGGTAGCTCTGGAAACACCATATATTTT	CASSGDGSSGNTIYF
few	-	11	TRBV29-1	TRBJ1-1	TGCAGCGTCCCAGGGGTCCGTGAAGCTTTCTTT	CSVPGVREAFF
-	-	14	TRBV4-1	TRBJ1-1	TGCGCCAGCAGCCAAGGGCTGCAGAACACTGAAGCTTTCTTT	CASSQGLQNTEAFF
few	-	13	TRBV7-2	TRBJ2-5	TGTGCCAGCAGCCGCTGGCAGCAAGAGACCCAGTACTTC	CASSRWQQETQYF
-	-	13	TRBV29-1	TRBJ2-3	TGCAGCGTTGCAAGGGGACGGTCAGATACGCAGTATTTT	CSVARGRSDTQYF
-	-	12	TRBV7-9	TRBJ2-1	TGTGCCAGCAGCACAGAACTCCCCATTCAGTTCTTC	CASSTELPIQFF
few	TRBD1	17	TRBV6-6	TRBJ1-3	TGTGCCAGCAGTTACCCCGGGACAGGGGTATCTGGAAACACCATATATTTT	CASSYPGTGVSGNTIYF
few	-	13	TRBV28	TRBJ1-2	TGTGCCAGCATTCCTCTACAGGGTAATGGCTACACCTTC	CASIPLQGNGYTF
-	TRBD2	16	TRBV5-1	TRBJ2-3	TGCGCCAGCAGCTTGGTTAGCGGGATTATCACAGATACGCAGTATTTT	CASSLVSGIITDTQYF
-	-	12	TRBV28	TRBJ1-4	TGTGCCAGCAGCCCGTTGAATGAAAAACTGTTTTTT	CASSPLNEKLFF
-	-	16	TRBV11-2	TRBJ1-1	TGTGCCAGCAGCTTAGATCGCACAGGTATGAACACTGAAGCTTTCTTT	CASSLDRTGMNTEAFF
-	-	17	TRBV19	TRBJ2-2	TGTGCCAGTAGTATAGATTTCTGGGGCCGCGGCACCGGGGAGCTGTTTTTT	CASSIDFWGRGTGELFF
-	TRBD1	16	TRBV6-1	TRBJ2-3	TGTGCCAGCAAGGGCCAGGGGGCGGTTAGCACAGATACGCAGTATTTT	CASKGQGAVSTDTQYF
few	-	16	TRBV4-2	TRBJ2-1	TGTGCCAGCAGCCAAGATCGGGTGAGCTCCTACAATGAGCAGTTCTTC	CASSQDRVSSYNEQFF
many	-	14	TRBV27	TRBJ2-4	TGTGCCAGCAGTAATCACAGGGGGGGAAACATTCAGTACTTC	CASSNHRGGNIQYF
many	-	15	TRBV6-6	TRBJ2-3	TGTGCCAGCAGTTACTCGAGAACTAGCACAGATACGCAGTATTTT	CASSYSRTSTDTQYF
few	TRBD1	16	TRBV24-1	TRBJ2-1	TGTGCCACCAGTGATCGGGACAGGGGGCAGAACAATGAGCAGTTCTTC	CATSDRDRGQNNEQFF
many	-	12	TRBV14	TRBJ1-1	TGTGCCAGCAGCCAAGTGAACGGTGAAGCTTTCTTT	CASSQVNGEAFF
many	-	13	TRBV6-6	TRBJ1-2	TGTGCCAGCAGTTACTCAAGTCGTTATGGCTACACCTTC	CASSYSSRYGYTF
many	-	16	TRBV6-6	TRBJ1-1	TGTGCCAGCAGTTACTCGCAGGTTCTAATGAACACTGAAGCTTTCTTT	CASSYSQVLMNTEAFF